What follows describes a single T cell receptor (beta chain). V lost 5 bases, J lost 1 base, and 6 bases lay in between. Germline assignment: CDR1 MNHEY and CDR2 SVGAGI. The CDR3 spans 14 residues. This entry belongs to a study of blood T cell repertoires in COVID-19. About the research overall: There were acute and convalescent COVID-19 samples, and they came from the United States, Italy and Spain. From T cells, B-cell-depleted T cells, or PBMCs came the material, which was cDNA or gDNA.

Original handling: Researchers report that nucleated cell counts were estimated from reference gene primer amplification. Repertoires were generated with immunoSEQ multiplex PCR, while TCRdb's copy carries only in-frame clones and drops some. V and J calls plus clone size are reproduced from that table; the DNA served to infer D and trimming. The data show 250,000 to 350,000 clones, with 65% to 85% seen just once and roughly 1.3% held by the top ten. The clonotype originates from a woman aged 50 to 65 with acute or convalescent COVID-19. The source material was peripheral blood. This sequence joins TRBV6-5 and TRBJ2-6; D gene uncertain. For the CDR3, the DNA is TGTGCCAGCAGTCCTTTGTCTGGGGCCAACGTCCTGACTTTC. Its translation: CASSPLSGANVLTF.